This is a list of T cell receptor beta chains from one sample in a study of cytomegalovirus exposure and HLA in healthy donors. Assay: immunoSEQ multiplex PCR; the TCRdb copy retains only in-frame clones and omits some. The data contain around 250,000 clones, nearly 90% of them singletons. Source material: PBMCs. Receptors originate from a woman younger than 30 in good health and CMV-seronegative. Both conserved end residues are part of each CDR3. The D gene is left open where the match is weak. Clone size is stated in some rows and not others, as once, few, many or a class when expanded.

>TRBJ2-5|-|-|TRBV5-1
CASSRAGVETQYF
TGCGCCAGCAGCCGGGCAGGGGTGGAGACCCAGTACTTC
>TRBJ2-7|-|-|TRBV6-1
CASRTLGGRYEQYF
TGTGCCAGCAGGACCCTCGGAGGGAGATACGAGCAGTACTTC
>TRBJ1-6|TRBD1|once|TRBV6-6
CASSTGTDRSPLHF
TGTGCCAGCAGCACCGGGACAGACCGTTCACCCCTCCACTTT
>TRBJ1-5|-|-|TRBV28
CASTSGWAQHF
TGTGCCAGCACCTCGGGATGGGCCCAGCATTTT
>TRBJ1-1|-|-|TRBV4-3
CASSQDSTWNTEAFF
TGCGCCAGCAGCCAAGATTCTACGTGGAACACTGAAGCTTTCTTT
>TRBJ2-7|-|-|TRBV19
CASSMWAGAYEQYF
TGTGCCAGTAGTATGTGGGCCGGCGCCTACGAGCAGTACTTC
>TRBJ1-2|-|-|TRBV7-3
CASSLDGNYGYTF
TGTGCCAGCAGCTTAGACGGGAACTATGGCTACACCTTC
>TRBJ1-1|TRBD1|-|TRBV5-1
CASSFSGQAENTEAFF
TGCGCCAGCAGCTTTTCGGGACAGGCCGAGAACACTGAAGCTTTCTTT
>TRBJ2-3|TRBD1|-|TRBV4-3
CASSQSARGQGAYTQYF
TGCGCCAGCAGCCAATCAGCGAGGGGACAGGGGGCTTATACGCAGTATTTT
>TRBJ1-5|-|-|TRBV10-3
CASKKEGNQPQHF
TGTGCCAGTAAGAAGGAGGGCAATCAGCCCCAGCATTTT
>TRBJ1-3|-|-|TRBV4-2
CASSQDSTVPAGNTIYF
TGTGCCAGCAGCCAAGATTCTACGGTTCCCGCCGGGAACACCATATATTTT
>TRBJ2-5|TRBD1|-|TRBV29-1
CSVARQGEETQYF
TGCAGCGTTGCTAGACAGGGGGAAGAGACCCAGTACTTC
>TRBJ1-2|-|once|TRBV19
CASSIDGQIRNYGYTF
TGTGCCAGTAGTATAGACGGACAGATCCGAAACTATGGCTACACCTTC
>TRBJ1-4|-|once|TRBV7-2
CASSLAGQSNEKLFF
TGTGCCAGCAGCTTAGCTGGGCAATCGAATGAAAAACTGTTTTTT
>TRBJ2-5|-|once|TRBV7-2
CASSLGGRGGGETQYF
TGTGCCAGCAGCTTAGGAGGTCGGGGAGGTGGTGAGACCCAGTACTTC
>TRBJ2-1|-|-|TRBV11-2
CASSLGLESPQFF
TGTGCCAGCAGCTTAGGACTCGAATCCCCGCAGTTCTTC
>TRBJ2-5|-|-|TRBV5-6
CASSLRDTQETQYF
TGTGCCAGCAGCTTGAGGGACACTCAAGAGACCCAGTACTTC
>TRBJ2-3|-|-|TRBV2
CASSENMMASTDTQYF
TGTGCCAGCAGTGAAAATATGATGGCTAGCACAGATACGCAGTATTTT
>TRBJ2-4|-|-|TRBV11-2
CASSLWTAAKNIQYF
TGTGCCAGCAGCTTATGGACAGCAGCCAAAAACATTCAGTACTTC
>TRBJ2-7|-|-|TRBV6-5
CASSSRQAPYEQYF
TGTGCCAGCAGTTCCCGACAGGCTCCCTACGAGCAGTACTTC
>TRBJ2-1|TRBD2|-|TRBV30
CAWKAGLVPEQFF
TGTGCCTGGAAAGCAGGACTAGTACCTGAGCAGTTCTTC
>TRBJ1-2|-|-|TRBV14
CASSQDWTPYGYTF
TGTGCCAGCAGCCAAGATTGGACACCGTATGGCTACACCTTC
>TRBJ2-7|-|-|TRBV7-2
CASSSDRRTYEQYF
TGTGCCAGCAGCTCCGACAGGAGAACCTACGAGCAGTACTTC
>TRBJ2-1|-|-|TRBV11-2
CASSLGAGLSSYNEQFF
TGTGCCAGCAGCTTAGGGGCAGGCCTAAGCTCCTACAATGAGCAGTTCTTC
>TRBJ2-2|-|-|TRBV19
CASSIVLPGELFF
TGTGCCAGTAGTATAGTACTCCCCGGGGAGCTGTTTTTT
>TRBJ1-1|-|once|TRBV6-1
CASSAGDPREAFF
TGTGCCAGCAGTGCGGGGGACCCTAGGGAAGCTTTCTTT
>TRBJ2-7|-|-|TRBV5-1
CASSLGQGISYEQYF
TGCGCCAGCAGCTTGGGGCAGGGCATTTCCTACGAGCAGTACTTC
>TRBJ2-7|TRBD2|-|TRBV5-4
CASSLGTSGTYEQYF
TGTGCCAGCAGCCTCGGGACTAGCGGAACCTACGAGCAGTACTTC
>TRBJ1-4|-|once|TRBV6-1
CASSGKQLMNEKLFF
TGTGCCAGCAGTGGGAAACAGCTGATGAATGAAAAACTGTTTTTT
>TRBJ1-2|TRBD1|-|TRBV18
CASSGTGESYGYTF
TGTGCCAGCTCAGGGACAGGCGAATCGTATGGCTACACCTTC
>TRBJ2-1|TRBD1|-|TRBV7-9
CASSLATGGPNEQFF
TGTGCCAGCAGCTTAGCGACAGGGGGTCCGAATGAGCAGTTCTTC
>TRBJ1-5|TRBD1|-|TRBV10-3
CATTRDRGSQPQHF
TGTGCCACCACCCGGGACAGGGGTTCTCAGCCCCAGCATTTT
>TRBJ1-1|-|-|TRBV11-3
CASSAPTGNTEAFF
TGTGCCAGCAGCGCCCCCACGGGAAACACTGAAGCTTTCTTT
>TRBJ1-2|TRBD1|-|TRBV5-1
CASSLAEDRGTYGYTF
TGCGCCAGCAGCTTGGCCGAGGACAGGGGAACCTATGGCTACACCTTC
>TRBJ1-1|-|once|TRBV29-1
CSAHDTGVETEAFF
TGCAGCGCGCATGATACAGGAGTTGAAACTGAAGCTTTCTTT
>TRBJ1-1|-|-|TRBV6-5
CASIAETVNTEAFF
TGTGCCAGCATTGCAGAGACAGTGAACACTGAAGCTTTCTTT
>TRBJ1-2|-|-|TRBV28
CASSLGAGAGYTF
TGTGCCAGCAGTTTGGGGGCTGGGGCTGGCTACACCTTC
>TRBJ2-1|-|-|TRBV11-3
CASSLGSDSLPIYNEQFF
TGTGCCAGCAGCTTAGGGTCGGACAGCCTTCCTATCTACAATGAGCAGTTCTTC
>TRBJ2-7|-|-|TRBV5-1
CASSTGTPYEQYF
TGCGCCAGCAGCACCGGGACACCTTACGAGCAGTACTTC
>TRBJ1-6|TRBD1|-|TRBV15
CATSRDRGRNSPLHF
TGTGCCACCAGCAGGGACAGGGGGCGGAATTCACCCCTCCACTTT
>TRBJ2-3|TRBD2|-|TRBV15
CATGKRGADTQYF
TGTGCCACCGGGAAGCGGGGGGCAGATACGCAGTATTTT
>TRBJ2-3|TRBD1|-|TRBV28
CASSLIGTGNTDTQYF
TGTGCCAGCAGTTTAATAGGGACAGGCAACACAGATACGCAGTATTTT
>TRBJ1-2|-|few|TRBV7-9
CASSLGQGNGYTF
TGTGCCAGCAGCTTAGGGCAGGGGAATGGCTACACCTTC
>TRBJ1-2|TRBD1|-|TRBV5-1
CASRPLTGEGYGYTF
TGCGCCAGCAGACCTCTAACAGGGGAAGGGTATGGCTACACCTTC
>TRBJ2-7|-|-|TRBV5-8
CASSLERFSYEQYF
TGTGCCAGCAGCTTGGAACGGTTTTCCTACGAGCAGTACTTC
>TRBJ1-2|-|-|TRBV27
CASSSSGRSNYGYTF
TGTGCCAGCAGTTCTTCAGGGAGGTCTAACTATGGCTACACCTTC
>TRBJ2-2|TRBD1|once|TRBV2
CASSEGQGVVTGELFF
TGTGCCAGCAGTGAAGGACAGGGGGTCGTCACCGGGGAGCTGTTTTTT
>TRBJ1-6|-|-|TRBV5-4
CASSLSIEGPGAPLHF
TGTGCCAGCAGCTTATCTATAGAGGGCCCGGGGGCACCCCTCCACTTT
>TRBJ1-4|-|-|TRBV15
CATSRDTSGTEATNEKLFF
TGTGCCACCAGCAGAGATACGTCAGGAACTGAAGCAACTAATGAAAAACTGTTTTTT
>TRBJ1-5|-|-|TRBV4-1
CASSQQSGGGGQPQHF
TGCGCCAGCAGCCAACAAAGTGGGGGCGGGGGACAGCCCCAGCATTTT
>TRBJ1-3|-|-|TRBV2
CAIQWLPSGNTIYF
TGTGCCATCCAGTGGTTACCCTCTGGAAACACCATATATTTT
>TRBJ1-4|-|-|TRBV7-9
CASSLWSGEVNEKLFF
TGTGCCAGCAGCTTATGGTCGGGAGAAGTTAATGAAAAACTGTTTTTT
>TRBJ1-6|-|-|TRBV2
CASSEQVSPLHF
TGTGCCAGCAGTGAACAGGTCTCACCCCTCCACTTT
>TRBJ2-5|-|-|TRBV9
CASSVVPGLETQYF
TGTGCCAGCAGCGTAGTACCAGGGTTAGAGACCCAGTACTTC
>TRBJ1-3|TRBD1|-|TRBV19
CASSGPGQQSSGNTIYF
TGTGCCAGTAGTGGACCGGGACAGCAGAGCTCTGGAAACACCATATATTTT
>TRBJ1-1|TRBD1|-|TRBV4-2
CASSQRGQGNTEAFF
TGTGCCAGCAGCCAACGGGGACAGGGGAACACTGAAGCTTTCTTT
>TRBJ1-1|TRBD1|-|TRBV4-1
CASSQGTGSRTEAFF
TGCGCCAGCAGCCAAGGGACAGGGTCTCGCACTGAAGCTTTCTTT
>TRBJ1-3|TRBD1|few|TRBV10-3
CAISESGQGVGNTIYF
TGTGCCATCAGTGAGTCGGGACAGGGGGTTGGAAACACCATATATTTT
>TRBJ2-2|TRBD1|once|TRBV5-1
CASSPSWDRGAGELFF
TGCGCCAGCAGCCCCTCATGGGACAGGGGCGCCGGGGAGCTGTTTTTT